Listed below are T cell receptor beta chains from one sample, sequenced in a study of blood T cell repertoires in COVID-19. Libraries were prepared by immunoSEQ multiplex PCR; TCRdb keeps only in-frame clonotypes and omits some of them. The data show tens of thousands of clones, roughly 84% seen once. The sequenced sample consisted of peripheral blood. These receptors all come from a man between 65 and 85 years old with active COVID-19. CDR3s include the opening cysteine and the closing phenylalanine or tryptophan. D genes are given only for firm matches.

D: NA
J: TRBJ2-4
V: TRBV11-2
DNA: TGTGCCAGCAGCTTAGAAGCTCGCGGGGCCAAAAACATTCAGTACTTC
CDR3: CASSLEARGAKNIQYF

D: TRBD2
J: TRBJ2-1
V: TRBV18
DNA: TGTGCCAGCTCACCAAGACTAGCGGAGAACTCCTACAATGAGCAGTTCTTC
CDR3: CASSPRLAENSYNEQFF

D: NA
J: TRBJ1-2
V: TRBV28
DNA: TGTGCCAGCAGTTCCACCAGGTACGGCTACACCTTC
CDR3: CASSSTRYGYTF

D: TRBD2
J: TRBJ2-7
V: TRBV6-5
DNA: TGTGCCAGCAGCTACGCCGGGACTAGCGGATACGAGCAGTACTTC
CDR3: CASSYAGTSGYEQYF

D: NA
J: TRBJ2-1
V: TRBV29-1
DNA: TGCAGCGTTGGCACAGGGAGTTCCTACAATGAGCAGTTCTTC
CDR3: CSVGTGSSYNEQFF

D: TRBD1
J: TRBJ2-3
V: TRBV5-4
DNA: TGTGCCAGCAGCTCGGGACAGAAATTTAGCACAGATACGCAGTATTTT
CDR3: CASSSGQKFSTDTQYF

D: TRBD2
J: TRBJ2-1
V: TRBV5-1
DNA: TGCGCCAGCAGCTACGGACTAGCGGGGGTAACCTACAATGAGCAGTTCTTC
CDR3: CASSYGLAGVTYNEQFF

D: TRBD1
J: TRBJ1-4
V: TRBV5-1
DNA: TGCGCCAGCAGCTACGGACAGGGGGGAGTTTATGAAAAACTGTTTTTT
CDR3: CASSYGQGGVYEKLFF

D: TRBD2
J: TRBJ2-1
V: TRBV15
DNA: TGTGCCACCAGCAGAGTTGGAGGGAGGGCGTCCTACAATGAGCAGTTCTTC
CDR3: CATSRVGGRASYNEQFF

D: TRBD2
J: TRBJ2-2
V: TRBV5-6
DNA: TGTGCCAGCAGCCCAGGACTAGCGGGAGCCCTCGGGGAGCTGTTTTTT
CDR3: CASSPGLAGALGELFF

D: TRBD1
J: TRBJ2-1
V: TRBV11-1
DNA: TGTGCCAGCAGCCTCCCTACAGGGGGCGGTGAGCAGTTCTTC
CDR3: CASSLPTGGGEQFF